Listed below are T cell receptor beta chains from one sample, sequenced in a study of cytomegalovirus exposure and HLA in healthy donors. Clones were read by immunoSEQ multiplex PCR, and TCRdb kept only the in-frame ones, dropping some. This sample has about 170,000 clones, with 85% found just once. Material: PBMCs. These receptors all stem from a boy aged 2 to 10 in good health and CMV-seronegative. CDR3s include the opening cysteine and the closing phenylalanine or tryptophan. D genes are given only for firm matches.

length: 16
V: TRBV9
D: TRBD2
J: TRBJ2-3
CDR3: CASSVGTSGITDTQYF

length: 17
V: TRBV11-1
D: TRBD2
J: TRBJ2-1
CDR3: CASHSTSGRVSYNEQFF

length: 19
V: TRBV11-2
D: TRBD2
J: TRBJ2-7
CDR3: CASSLEKAPPGLSSYEQYF

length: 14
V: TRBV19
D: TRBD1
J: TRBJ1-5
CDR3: CASSPDRDDQPQHF

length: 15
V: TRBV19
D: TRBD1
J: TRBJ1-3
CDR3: CASTPTTGQGNTIYF

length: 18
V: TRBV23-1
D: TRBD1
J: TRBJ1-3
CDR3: CASSPPGQPLATGNTIYF

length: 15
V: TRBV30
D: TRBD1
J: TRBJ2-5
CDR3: CAWSVPDRSQETQYF

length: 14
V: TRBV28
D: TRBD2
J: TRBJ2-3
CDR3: CASSLAGGTDTQYF

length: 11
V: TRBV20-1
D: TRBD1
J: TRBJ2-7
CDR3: CSARQGYEQYF

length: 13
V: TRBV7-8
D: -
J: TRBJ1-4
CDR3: CASSPPVWEKLFF

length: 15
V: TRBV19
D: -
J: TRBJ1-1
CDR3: CASSSMQGLGTEAFF

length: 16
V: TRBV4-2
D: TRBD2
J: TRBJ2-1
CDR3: CASSQVFGTSLNEQFF

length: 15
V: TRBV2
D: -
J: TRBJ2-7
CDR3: CASSELGGGTYEQYF

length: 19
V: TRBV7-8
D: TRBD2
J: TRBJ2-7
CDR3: CASSPTPASGSSSSYEQYF

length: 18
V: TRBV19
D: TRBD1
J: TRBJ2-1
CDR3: CASSINGGWDRAVNEQFF

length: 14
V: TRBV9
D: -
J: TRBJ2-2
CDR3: CASSPLDYTGELFF

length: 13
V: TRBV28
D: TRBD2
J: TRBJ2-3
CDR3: CASGASGTDTQYF

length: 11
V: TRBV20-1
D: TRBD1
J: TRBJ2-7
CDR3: CRGQGLYEQYF

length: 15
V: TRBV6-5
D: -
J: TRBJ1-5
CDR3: CASADRYNSNQPQHF

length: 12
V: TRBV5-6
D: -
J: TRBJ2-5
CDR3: CASSSWAETQYF

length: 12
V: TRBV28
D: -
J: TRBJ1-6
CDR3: CASSLGGGTLHF

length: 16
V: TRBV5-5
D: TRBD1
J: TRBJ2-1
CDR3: CASSLGGQGALNEQFF

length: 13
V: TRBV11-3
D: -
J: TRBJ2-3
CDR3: CASSLDFTDTQYF

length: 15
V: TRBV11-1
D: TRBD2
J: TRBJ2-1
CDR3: CASSLRVAGPNEQFF

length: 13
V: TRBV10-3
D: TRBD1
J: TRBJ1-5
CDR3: CATADRVDQPQHF

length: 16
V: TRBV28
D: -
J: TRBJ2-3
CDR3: CASSRLSGEGTDTQYF

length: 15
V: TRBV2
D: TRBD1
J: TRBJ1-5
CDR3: CASLRTGTVNQPQHF

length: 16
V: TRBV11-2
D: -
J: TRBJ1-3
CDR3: CASSHVRLSSGNTIYF

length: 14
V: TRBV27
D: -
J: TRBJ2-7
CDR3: CASSFLSSTYEQYF

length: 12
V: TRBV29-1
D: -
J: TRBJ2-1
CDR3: CSEKTPGDEQFF

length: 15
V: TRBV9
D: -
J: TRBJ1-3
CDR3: CASSVDSGAGNTIYF

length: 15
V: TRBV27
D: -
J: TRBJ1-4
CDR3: CASSPRGRTNEKLVF

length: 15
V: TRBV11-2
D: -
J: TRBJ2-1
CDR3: CASSSGTPTYNEQFF

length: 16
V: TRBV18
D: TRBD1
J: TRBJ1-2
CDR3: CASSPRGTGPNYGYTF

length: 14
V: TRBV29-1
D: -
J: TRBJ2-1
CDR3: CSVEADYEYNEQFF

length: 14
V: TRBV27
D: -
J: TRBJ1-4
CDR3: CASSRTVTNEKLFF

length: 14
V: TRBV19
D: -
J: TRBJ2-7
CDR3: CASSIYPGPYEQYF

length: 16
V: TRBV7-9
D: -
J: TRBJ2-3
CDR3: CASSKDGRGGKDTQYF

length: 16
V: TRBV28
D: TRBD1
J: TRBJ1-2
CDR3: CASSPILGQGRYGYTF

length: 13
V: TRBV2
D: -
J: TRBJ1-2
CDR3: CASSEDRVSGYTF

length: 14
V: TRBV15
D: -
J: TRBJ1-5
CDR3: CATSTHGSGQPQHF

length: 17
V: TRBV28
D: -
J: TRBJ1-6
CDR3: CASSRYSQGSYNSPLHF